The 15 T cell receptor beta chains below come from one sample, sequenced in a study of radiotherapy plus CTLA-4 blockade in lung cancer. Profiled with immunoSEQ multiplex PCR; TCRdb holds only in-frame clones, not every one. Among over 85,000 clones listed, roughly 80% were seen once. Sequenced here: peripheral blood, sampled from a patient treated with radiotherapy plus ipilimumab. The receptors derive from a human donor with non-small cell lung cancer that progressed on radiotherapy plus ipilimumab.

About this clone: Other DNA sequences from this sample encode an identical CDR3 as well. The rearrangement joins TRBV28 to TRBJ1-3; no firm D call. The ends were cut back, 5 bases at V and 1 base at J, with 9 bases in the middle. CDR1 is MDHEN and CDR2 is SYDVKM in the germline V gene. The CDR3 loop spans 14 amino acids. The CDR3 reads CASSHRSSGNTIYF. DNA for the CDR3: TGTGCCAGCAGTCATAGGTCATCTGGAAACACCATATATTTT.

This clone has more than one count but fewer than ten. The chain uses TRBV7-9 and TRBJ2-1, with TRBD2 as a possible D gene (6 bases). The CDR3 extends over 16 amino acids. Between the trimmed V and J ends, which lost 5 bases and 5 bases, there was a span of 19 bases. Germline V gene sequence: CDR1 SEHNR, CDR2 FQNEAQ (reference sequence). The CDR3 DNA reads as TGTGCCAGCAGCCAGACCCTGGGGGGAAGAAACAATGAGCAGTTCTTC. It specifies CASSQTLGGRNNEQFF.

The table lists this clone with a count of one. This chain connects TRBV2 to TRBJ1-2; D call uncertain. Germline assignment: CDR1 SNHLY and CDR2 FYNNEI. V was pared by 6 bases and J by 1 base, with 9 bases between. This CDR3 has 13 amino acids. CDR3: CASRTDGNYGYTF. CDR3 DNA: TGTGCCAGCAGGACGGACGGTAACTATGGCTACACCTTC.

This sequence joins TRBV4-1 and TRBJ2-6, with D perhaps TRBD1 or TRBD2 (7 bases each). This CDR3 has 17 residues. Trimming pared 4 bases from V and 5 bases from J, leaving 18 bases between. Germline loops: CDR1 MGHRA, CDR2 YSYEKL. This chain's CDR3 is CASSLRGEGARANVLTF. The CDR3 DNA reads TGCGCCAGCAGCCTTCGAGGGGAGGGGGCAAGGGCCAACGTCCTGACTTTC.

The CDR3 reads CASSPLADPLREQFF. The CDR3 nucleotides read TGCGCCAGCAGCCCGCTAGCGGACCCCTTAAGGGAGCAGTTCTTC. The rearrangement links TRBV5-1 to TRBJ2-1; 7 positions match TRBD2. Unmatched junction bases numbered 14, after V lost 4 bases and J lost 10 bases. The CDR3 sequence is 15 residues long. CDR1 is SGHRS, CDR2 YFSETQ, per germline.

This clone occurred once. Here the CDR3 reads CASSYSGTGGLEQYV. The CDR3 region has the DNA TGTGCCAGCAGTTACTCGGGGACAGGGGGCTTAGAGCAGTACGTC. The V call is TRBV6-6, the J call TRBJ2-7, with 12 bases identical to TRBD1. V was pared by 0 bases and J by 7 bases, with 4 bases of the junction left unmatched. This CDR3 is 15 amino acids long. CDR1 MNHNY and CDR2 SVGAGI come from the germline V gene (reference sequence).

The chain carries TRBV30 and TRBJ1-4; a possible D gene is TRBD1 (6 bases). CDR1 and CDR2 (germline): GTSNPN, SVGIG (reference sequence). This CDR3 comprises 17 residues. The V end was cut by 2 bases, the J end by 2 bases, with 18 bases between. The CDR3 region is CAWSSRSRGSTNEKLFF. CDR3 nucleotides: TGTGCCTGGAGTTCAAGGTCCAGGGGATCTACTAATGAAAAACTGTTTTTT.

V is TRBV19 and J is TRBJ2-1; 14 bases match TRBD2. The CDR3 sequence is 17 residues long. After removal of 4 bases from V and 7 bases from J, the junction contained 9 bases not matched to a gene. Germline V gene sequence: CDR1 LNHDA, CDR2 SQIVND (reference sequence). CDR3 region: CASSNFPGLAGENEQFF. CDR3 sequence (DNA): TGTGCCAGTAGTAACTTCCCGGGACTAGCGGGAGAAAATGAGCAGTTCTTC.

The V call is TRBV21-1, the J call TRBJ2-5; the table's D call, TRBD1, has no DNA check behind it. TRBV21-1 is a pseudogene locus. This CDR3 contains 17 residues. In nucleotides, the CDR3 is TGTGCCAGCAGCAAAGAACCGGGACAGATTTTAGGGGAGACCCAGTACTTC. This encodes CASSKEPGQILGETQYF.

This clone showed up just a few times. This chain uses TRBV30 with TRBJ1-2, with D perhaps TRBD1 (5 bases). Trimming removed 2 bases from V and 1 base from J, with 20 bases in between. The CDR3 length is 17 residues. Looked up from germline, CDR1 is GTSNPN and CDR2 is SVGIG (reference sequence). CDR3 nucleotide sequence: TGTGCCTGGAGTTCCGGGGGGTATTATCGGGTTAACTATGGCTACACCTTC. It specifies CAWSSGGYYRVNYGYTF.

For the CDR3, the DNA is TGTGCCAGCAGCATTCAACAGGGTTTCGGAAACATTCAGTACTTC. It is translated as CASSIQQGFGNIQYF. The chain employs TRBV5-8 and TRBJ2-4, with D possibly TRBD1 on 6 matching bases. The V gene lost 4 bases and the J gene lost 6 bases, with 17 bases spanning the gap. The length of the CDR3 is 15 residues. The germline V gene encodes CDR1 SGHTS and CDR2 YDEGEE.

Written as DNA, the CDR3 is TGTGCCAGCACGACACTTCTCGAAACTTTCTTT. Translated: CASTTLLETFF. The V gene is TRBV2, the J gene TRBJ1-1; unclear D gene. The length of the CDR3 is 11 residues. V was pared by 7 bases and J by 12 bases, with 15 bases between. From germline, CDR1 is SNHLY and CDR2 FYNNEI.

This clone was counted a single time. The V gene is TRBV2, the J gene TRBJ1-5; a weak D match, TRBD1 (5 bases). The germline V and J ends were trimmed by 5 bases and 1 base, with 9 bases remaining between them. CDR1 SNHLY and CDR2 FYNNEI come from the germline V gene. The CDR3 loop spans 14 amino acids. CDR3 sequence (DNA): TGTGCCAGCAGTAAGGGGTTAAGCAATCAGCCCCAGCATTTT. It specifies CASSKGLSNQPQHF.

The chain links TRBV7-9 to TRBJ2-7; D unresolved. CDR3 length: 12 residues. Trimming removed 9 bases from V and 7 bases from J, with 16 bases in between. In germline, CDR1 is SEHNR, CDR2 FQNEAQ (reference sequence). As DNA, the CDR3 is TGTGCCAGTAACTCACGTGGGCGGGAGCAGTACTTC. It encodes CASNSRGREQYF.

This clone was seen only once. The rearrangement links TRBV12-5 to TRBJ2-7; D ambiguous. The CDR3 sequence is 13 residues long. V was clipped by 0 bases and J by 0 bases, with 3 bases between them. The germline V gene encodes CDR1 LGHNT and CDR2 FRNRAP. This chain's CDR3 is CASGLVSSYEQYF. The CDR3 nucleotides read TGTGCTAGTGGTTTGGTAAGCTCCTACGAGCAGTACTTC.